The present T cell receptor (beta chain) was sequenced within a study of OX40 agonist ivuxolimab in advanced cancers. The wider study: Six ivuxolimab dose levels, 0.01 to 10 mg/kg, were given intravenously every 2 weeks. Partial responses occurred in three patients (one hepatocellular carcinoma, two cutaneous melanoma).

The CDR3 sequence runs 12 residues, both termini included. CDR1 and CDR2 from the germline V gene are SGHDN and FVKESK. This clone has more than one count but fewer than ten. As yet, its antigen is unknown. No DNA is shown, since the ends of the CDR3 on it are uncertain; the CDR3 is the one TCRdb lists. Excluded were patients having autoimmune disease history or systemic immunosuppression. The study's findings and limits: In the 0.1 to 3.0 mg/kg range, CD4+ and CD8+ blood T cells had expanded clonally by week 6.

Profiled with immunoSEQ multiplex PCR; TCRdb holds only in-frame clones, not every one. The table lists roughly 41,000 clones, around 83% of them singletons, with 2.4% in the top ten. The receptor was isolated from an adult with an advanced solid tumor such as melanoma, head and neck, liver or kidney cancer. Sequences were derived from CD4+ or CD8+ T cells sorted from blood, sampled in a trial of the OX40 agonist ivuxolimab. The chain carries TRBV14 and TRBJ1-2. The CDR3 is CASSQDWAGGTF.